These 29 T cell receptor beta chains share one sample of origin, sequenced in a study of T and B cells in COVID-19 patients. From blood, about 250-500 ng of genomic DNA served as TRB template. Multiplex PCR with BIOMED2 TRB-A/B primer pools amplified TRB rearrangements. MiXCR was run by TCRdb on the multiplex PCR reads, yielding one entry per CDR3 protein. The sample lists about 8,000 distinct CDR3 sequences; over 25% were seen once. Sequencing was performed on blood. The receptors were sampled from a human donor who had recovered from COVID-19.

The chain has TRBV2 and TRBJ2-5; D is uncertain. The CDR3 extends over 12 amino acids. V lost 3 bases and J lost 2, with 4 bases in between. Germline CDR1 SNHLY, CDR2 FYNNEI. The CDR3 DNA is TGTGCCAGCAGTGAGGTGCAAGAGACCCAGTACTTC. It specifies CASSEVQETQYF. The whole variable domain, remainder taken from reference TRBV2 and TRBJ2-5, is EPEVTQTPSHQVTQMGQEVILRCVPISNHLYFYWYRQILGQKVEFLVSFYNNEISEKSEIFDDQFSVERPDGSNFTLKIRSTKLEDSAMYFCASSEVQETQYFGPGTRLLVL.

This clonotype ranks as medium-sized. DNA of the CDR3: TGTGCCAGCAGTTTGGTAGGACAGGGGGCAACCGGGGAGCTGTTTTTT. Amino acid sequence: CASSLVGQGATGELFF. The chain is built from TRBV27 and TRBJ2-2; 11 nucleotides line up with TRBD1. The CDR3 is 16 residues long. Trimming at V came to 3 bases and at J to 5 bases, leaving 5 bases not matched to a gene. Germline V gene lookup returns CDR1 MNHEY and CDR2 SMNVEV (reference sequence).

Within the sample, this clonotype is medium-sized. This rearrangement joins TRBV19 to TRBJ1-3; D may be TRBD1 (6 bases). V lost 5 bases to trimming and J lost 3 bases, with 11 bases between them. Germline CDR1 reads LNHDA; CDR2 reads SQIVND (reference sequence). CDR3 size: 14 residues. The CDR3: CASSAQGNGNTIYF. The CDR3 region has the DNA TGTGCCAGTAGTGCACAGGGAAATGGAAACACCATATATTTT. Complete variable domain (other parts from reference TRBV19 and TRBJ1-3): DGGITQSPKYLFRKEGQNVTLSCEQNLNHDAMYWYRQDPGQGLRLIYYSQIVNDFQKGDIAEGYSVSREKKESFPLTVTSAQKNPTAFYLCASSAQGNGNTIYFGEGSWLTVV.

The chain couples TRBV27 to TRBJ1-5, with 10 bases aligning to TRBD1. CDR3 size: 17 residues. The ends lost 8 bases at V and 0 bases at J; junction bases unmatched: 10. Germline V gene sequence: CDR1 MNHEY, CDR2 SMNVEV (reference sequence). CDR3 region: CASASGTGVGSNQPQHF. As DNA, the CDR3 is TGTGCCAGCGCCTCAGGGACAGGGGTAGGTAGCAATCAGCCCCAGCATTTT.

By share, this clonotype ranks as medium-sized. This chain connects TRBV13 to TRBJ2-5; TRBD1 matches at 7 bases. The CDR3 is 15 amino acids. Germline CDR1 reads PRHDT; CDR2 reads FYEKMQ (reference sequence). The trim removed 4 bases at V and 1 base at J, leaving 6 bases unmatched. The CDR3 loop reads CASSSDRARQETQYF. CDR3 coding DNA: TGTGCCAGCAGCTCCGACAGGGCCCGCCAAGAGACCCAGTACTTC.

The V and J genes are TRBV20-1 and TRBJ1-1; 7 nucleotides align to TRBD1. J lost 5 bases, V lost 7 bases, and 13 bases had no gene match. The CDR3 is 14 residues long. The germline gives CDR1 DFQATT, CDR2 SNEGSKA (reference sequence). CDR3 loop: CSVLPGQSVTEAFF. DNA for the CDR3: TGCAGTGTCCTGCCGGGACAGTCTGTTACTGAAGCTTTCTTT.

This chain uses TRBV5-4 with TRBJ1-2; perhaps TRBD1 as D (6 bases). The V gene's germline CDR1 is SGHNT and CDR2 YYREEE (reference sequence). The CDR3 covers 14 residues. Trimming shortened V by 0 bases and J by 5 bases, and 11 bases separated the two germline ends. CDR3 sequence reads: CASSLDRVGYGYTF. The DNA for the CDR3 is TGTGCCAGCAGCTTGGACAGGGTTGGATATGGCTACACCTTC.

The genes are TRBV6-1 and TRBJ1-5; 9 bases map to TRBD1. The length of the CDR3 is 16 residues. Germline V gene sequence: CDR1 MNHNS, CDR2 SASEGT. Trimming cost V 5 bases and J 7 bases; bases outside gene matches: 12. CDR3 amino acids: CASSSLTGGAEQPQHF. CDR3 sequence (DNA): TGTGCCAGCAGTTCACTAACAGGGGGCGCGGAACAGCCCCAGCATTTT.

This clonotype is categorized as large. The CDR3 bases are TGTGCCAGTAGTGGGCCGGGACTAGCGGCGAACACCGGGGAGCTGTTTTTT. Translated: CASSGPGLAANTGELFF. The gene calls are TRBV19 and TRBJ2-2, with 11 bases fitting TRBD2. This CDR3 region has 17 residues. The J segment lost 0 bases and the V segment lost 5 bases, leaving 5 bases of the junction unmatched. Germline loops: CDR1 LNHDA, CDR2 SQIVND (reference sequence).

This clonotype has more than one count but fewer than ten. The chain is built from TRBV5-1 and TRBJ2-5; 13 positions match TRBD2. Germline lookup yields CDR1 SGHRS and CDR2 YFSETQ. This CDR3 is built from 17 residues. After removal of 0 bases from V and 4 bases from J, the junction contained 6 bases not matched to a gene. The CDR3 spells CASSLVTSGGAAETQYF. CDR3 DNA sequence: TGCGCCAGCAGCTTGGTCACTAGCGGGGGGGCTGCAGAGACCCAGTACTTC.

Relative to its sample, this clonotype is medium-sized. V gene TRBV19 combines with J gene TRBJ2-2; D is perhaps TRBD1 or TRBD2 (6 bases each). This CDR3 spans 14 amino acids. Per germline, CDR1 LNHDA and CDR2 SQIVND (reference sequence). V lost 8 bases and J 7 bases, leaving 17 bases between the germline ends. CDR3 protein: CASGGTIQGGELFF. CDR3 sequence (DNA): TGTGCCAGTGGGGGGACAATACAGGGCGGGGAGCTGTTTTTT. Full variable domain (rest looked up from reference TRBV19 and TRBJ2-2): DGGITQSPKYLFRKEGQNVTLSCEQNLNHDAMYWYRQDPGQGLRLIYYSQIVNDFQKGDIAEGYSVSREKKESFPLTVTSAQKNPTAFYLCASGGTIQGGELFFGEGSRLTVL.

As concerns this clonotype: Germline and junction disagree at one end, which may indicate a read error. This chain uses TRBV6-4 with TRBJ2-5; D could derive from TRBD1 or TRBD2 (5 bases each). Germline V gene sequence: CDR1 MRHNA, CDR2 SNTAGT. The CDR3 covers 14 residues. The CDR3 coding sequence is TGCGCCAGCAGTGAGTCGGGACGACAAGAGACCCAGTACTTC. It yields the protein CASSESGRQETQYF.

This clonotype is medium-sized by share. This rearrangement joins TRBV27 to TRBJ2-7; 10 nucleotides match TRBD1. Germline CDR1 reads MNHEY; CDR2 reads SMNVEV (reference sequence). With 5 bases clipped from V and 3 bases from J, the junction kept 7 bases outside the gene matches. The length of the CDR3 is 15 residues. CDR3 protein: CASSTPGTGVYEQYF. CDR3 sequence (DNA): TGTGCCAGCAGTACCCCCGGGACAGGGGTCTACGAGCAGTACTTC.

V is TRBV6-1 and J is TRBJ1-4; D call uncertain. The CDR3 runs to 16 residues. Germline V gives CDR1 MNHNS, CDR2 SASEGT. Trimming left V 4 bases short and J 0 bases short, with 12 bases between. Here the CDR3 DNA reads TGTGCCAGCAGTGCACCTAACATTGCAACTAATGAAAAACTGTTTTTT. This gives the protein CASSAPNIATNEKLFF.

The chain employs TRBV6-5 and TRBJ1-2, with D unresolved. The CDR3 is made up of 14 amino acids. Trimming left V 4 bases short and J 2 bases short, with 11 bases between. From germline, CDR1 is MNHEY and CDR2 SVGAGI. The CDR3: CASSSDIWNYGYTF. The CDR3 coding sequence is TGTGCCAGCAGTTCTGACATCTGGAACTATGGCTACACCTTC.

Sample share makes this clonotype medium-sized. The chain employs TRBV15 and TRBJ2-3; D remains unclear. From germline, CDR1 is LNHNV and CDR2 YYDKDF (reference sequence). Trimming cost V 0 bases and J 6 bases, with 7 bases left between them. This CDR3 has 13 amino acids. The CDR3 loop reads CATSRDKGDTQYF. The CDR3 DNA sequence: TGTGCCACCAGCAGAGATAAGGGTGATACGCAGTATTTT.

In its sample, this clonotype was seen a few times. This chain joins TRBV5-5 and TRBJ1-2; 10 positions agree with TRBD1. CDR3 length: 17 residues. V shed 3 bases, J shed 4 bases, and the junction held 12 bases outside the gene matches. Germline CDR1 reads SGHKS; CDR2 reads YYEKEE (reference sequence). The CDR3 loop reads CASSSTGQGGIGYGYTF. The CDR3 coding sequence is TGTGCCAGCAGCTCAACTGGACAGGGGGGGATTGGCTATGGCTACACCTTC.

The V and J genes are TRBV5-4 and TRBJ2-7; the D call may be TRBD1 or TRBD2 (5 bases each). Germline V gives CDR1 SGHNT, CDR2 YYREEE (reference sequence). Trimming took off 4 bases at V and 2 bases at J, with 19 bases between the two ends. This CDR3 is built from 16 residues. The CDR3 DNA reads TGTGCCAGCAGCGGGGGTAATTCGGGCCCTGCCTACGAGCAGTACGTC. Translating it yields CASSGGNSGPAYEQYV.

The CDR3 region has the DNA TGCAGTGCTAGATTGCAGGGGGCCTACGAGCAGTACTTC. Translating it yields CSARLQGAYEQYF. The chain uses TRBV20-1 and TRBJ2-7; 7 nucleotides agree with TRBD1. CDR1 is DFQATT, CDR2 SNEGSKA, per germline (reference sequence). Losses at the gene ends were 2 bases for V and 2 bases for J; bases not matched to a gene: 3. The CDR3 consists of 13 residues.

This clonotype was seen more than once but under ten times. The rearrangement uses TRBV24-1 and TRBJ2-1; 10 bases agree with TRBD1. This CDR3 contains 18 residues. Unmatched junction bases numbered 19, after V lost 5 bases and J lost 10 bases. Germline CDR1 reads KGHDR; CDR2 reads SFDVKD. In nucleotides, the CDR3 is TGTGCCACCAGTGCCCGACAGGGGGCGTGGGAGGGGGCTAAGGAGCAGTTCTTC. It is translated as CATSARQGAWEGAKEQFF.

The V and J genes are TRBV6-4 and TRBJ2-3; 9 nucleotides match TRBD1. Germline trimming cut 5 bases from V and 2 bases from J; bases unmatched to any gene: 5. The V gene's germline CDR1 is MRHNA and CDR2 SNTAGT. CDR3 length: 15 residues. This CDR3 reads CASSQGTGSTDTQYF. CDR3 sequence (DNA): TGTGCCAGCAGTCAAGGGACAGGGTCCACAGATACGCAGTATTTT.

This clonotype is categorized as medium-sized. This rearrangement joins TRBV5-4 to TRBJ2-2, with D unclear. This CDR3 has 16 amino acids. Germline CDR1 SGHNT, CDR2 YYREEE (reference sequence). V was trimmed by 4 bases and J by 4 bases, leaving 17 bases between them. The CDR3: CASSVGWRPGTGELFF. In nucleotides, the CDR3 is TGTGCCAGCAGCGTGGGTTGGCGGCCTGGCACCGGGGAGCTGTTTTTT. The whole variable domain, filled in from reference TRBV5-4 and TRBJ2-2, reads ETGVTQSPTHLIKTRGQQVTLRCSSQSGHNTVSWYQQALGQGPQFIFQYYREEENGRGNFPPRFSGLQFPNYSSELNVNALELDDSALYLCASSVGWRPGTGELFFGEGSRLTVL.

In this sample, this clonotype is medium-sized. The J gene is TRBJ2-3, the V gene TRBV13; TRBD2 is a possible D gene (5 bases). The length of the CDR3 is 14 residues. The germline gives CDR1 PRHDT, CDR2 FYEKMQ (reference sequence). V lost 5 bases and J 2 bases, leaving 11 bases between the germline ends. CDR3 in amino acids: CASSVRGFTDTQYF. CDR3 in DNA: TGTGCCAGCAGCGTACGGGGTTTCACAGATACGCAGTATTTT. The full variable domain, rest sourced from reference TRBV13 and TRBJ2-3, is AAGVIQSPRHLIKEKRETATLKCYPIPRHDTVYWYQQGPGQDPQFLISFYEKMQSDKGSIPDRFSAQQFSDYHSELNMSSLELGDSALYFCASSVRGFTDTQYFGPGTRLTVL.

This clonotype is categorized as medium-sized. V usage is TRBV29-1 and J usage is TRBJ2-3; D might be TRBD1 or TRBD2, each matching 5 bases. Trimming cost V 6 bases and J 2 bases, with 12 bases left between them. CDR1 and CDR2 (germline): SQVTM, ANQGSEA. This CDR3 region has 13 residues. CDR3 sequence reads: CSVRGTVTDTQYF. The DNA of the CDR3 is TGCAGCGTGAGGGGTACAGTCACAGATACGCAGTATTTT.

By share, this clonotype counts as medium-sized. The rearrangement uses TRBV6-2 or TRBV6-3 and TRBJ2-7; 11 bases agree with TRBD2. The CDR3 runs 15 residues. Germline CDR1 and CDR2: MNHEY and SVGEGT. The trim removed 0 bases at V and 5 bases at J, leaving 3 bases unmatched. CDR3 protein: CASSYSTSGGHEQYV. CDR3 DNA sequence: TGTGCCAGCAGTTACTCAACTAGCGGGGGACACGAGCAGTACGTC.

This clonotype was counted ten times or more. V and J are TRBV6-1 and TRBJ1-4; 7 bases align to TRBD1. Germline-derived CDR1 and CDR2 are MNHNS and SASEGT. The length of the CDR3 is 14 residues. V shed 6 bases and J 7 bases; nucleotides not matched to a gene: 8. The CDR3 nucleotides read TGTGCCAGCAGCACCAGGGGGAACGGTGAAAAACTGTTTTTT. This encodes CASSTRGNGEKLFF.

The chain is built from TRBV13 and TRBJ1-2, with TRBD1 matching 7 bases. Looked up from germline, CDR1 is PRHDT and CDR2 is FYEKMQ (reference sequence). The CDR3 is 19 amino acids. V was pared by 7 bases and J by 3 bases, with 23 bases of the junction left unmatched. CDR3: CASTPRSHSRQGNDYGYTF. The CDR3 nucleotides are TGTGCCAGCACCCCACGCTCCCACAGCCGACAGGGAAATGACTATGGCTACACCTTC.

This chain connects TRBV20-1 to TRBJ2-3, with TRBD2 matching 10 bases. Per the germline V gene, CDR1 is DFQATT and CDR2 is SNEGSKA (reference sequence). The V gene end was trimmed by 5 bases and the J gene end by 2 bases; junction bases not matched to a gene: 7. The CDR3 has 15 residues. The CDR3 DNA is TGCAGTGCTGGACAAGCGGGGGGGACCACAGATACGCAGTATTTT. Translating gives CSAGQAGGTTDTQYF.

This clonotype rates as medium-sized. The rearrangement joins TRBV15 to TRBJ2-3, with D tentatively TRBD1 or TRBD2 (5 bases each). The V end lost 1 base, the J end lost 3 bases, and 8 bases lay between the germline ends. Germline CDR1 and CDR2: LNHNV and YYDKDF (reference sequence). The CDR3 is 14 amino acids. The CDR3 DNA reads as TGTGCCACCAGCAGAGCAGGGACGACAGATACGCAGTATTTT. It specifies CATSRAGTTDTQYF.